A single sample is the source of the 13 T cell receptor beta chains below, sequenced in a study of graft-versus-host responses after intestinal transplantation (dated by TCRdb to the early 2020s). The sample's time point label, decoded: cells obtained before transplantation from donor or recipient. No antigen is known for these receptors. Preparation of the library involved the immunoSEQ multiplex PCR assay. The source is immuneACCESS, and TCRdb retained only in-frame sequences with V and J called. Part of the clones is not carried over; for the studies checked, unresolved V genes explain less than half of this, and the remainder is unexplained. Present in this sample are tens of thousands of clones, around 90% of which were seen just once. About 2.6% of the sample is in the top ten clones. The sample was unstimulated CD4+ T cells sorted from spleen or lymph node cells, taken before transplant. These receptor sequences come from a human donor who was the organ donor for an intestinal transplant.

This chain uses TRBV7-3 with TRBJ2-3, with 7 nucleotides matching TRBD2. V lost 0 bases to trimming and J lost 0 bases; unmatched junction nucleotides: 0. Germline CDR1 reads SGHTA; CDR2 reads FQGTGA. The CDR3 has 15 residues. CDR3 coding DNA: TGTGCCAGCAGCTTAACTAGCGGGAGCACAGATACGCAGTATTTT. The encoded protein is CASSLTSGSTDTQYF.

The rearrangement joins TRBV20-1 to TRBJ1-1; D is unresolved. The CDR3 is made up of 11 amino acids. V lost 3 bases and J 6 bases, leaving 8 bases between the germline ends. Germline V gives CDR1 DFQATT, CDR2 SNEGSKA (reference sequence). CDR3 loop: CSARRVPEAFF. CDR3 nucleotide sequence: TGCAGTGCTAGGAGGGTGCCTGAAGCTTTCTTT.

The V call is TRBV7-9, the J call TRBJ2-5; D perhaps matches TRBD2 (5 bases). This CDR3 is 13 amino acids long. V lost 3 bases and J 5 bases, leaving 10 bases between the germline ends. Germline V CDR1 and CDR2: SEHNR, FQNEAQ (reference sequence). In nucleotides, the CDR3 is TGTGCCAGCAGCTTTTTTGGGGAGGAGACCCAGTACTTC. It yields the protein CASSFFGEETQYF.

The chain combines TRBV7-7 with TRBJ2-2; the D gene is possibly TRBD1 (6 bases). Per the germline V gene, CDR1 is SSHAT and CDR2 is FNYEAQ (reference sequence). The CDR3 contains 14 residues. CDR3: CASRWSQGTGELFF. The CDR3 coding sequence is TGTGCTAGCCGGTGGTCACAGGGAACCGGGGAGCTGTTTTTT.

The rearrangement uses TRBV5-6 and TRBJ2-7; D gene uncertain. The germline gives CDR1 SGHDT, CDR2 YYEEEE. The CDR3 length is 11 residues. V lost 3 bases and J lost 2, with 3 bases in between. CDR3 nucleotide sequence: TGTGCCAGCAGCTCCGCCTACGAGCAGTACTTC. It yields the protein CASSSAYEQYF.

The chain is built from TRBV25-1 and TRBJ2-6; D gene unclear. Trimming removed 11 bases from V and 0 bases from J, with 8 bases in between. The CDR3 covers 13 residues. The germline V gene encodes CDR1 MGHDK and CDR2 SYGVNS. The chain's CDR3 is CAGRCSGANVLTF. The CDR3, as DNA: TGTGCCGGCCGCTGCTCTGGGGCCAACGTCCTGACTTTC. Full variable domain (remainder filled in from reference TRBV25-1 and TRBJ2-6): EADIYQTPRYLVIGTGKKITLECSQTMGHDKMYWYQQDPGMELHLIHYSYGVNSTEKGDLSSESTVSRIRTEHFPLTLESARPSHTSQYLCAGRCSGANVLTFGAGSRLTVL.

The V and J genes are TRBV19 and TRBJ2-7; D might be TRBD1 (6 bases). The CDR3 has 14 amino acids. Per germline, CDR1 LNHDA and CDR2 SQIVND (reference sequence). V lost 5 bases and J lost 1, with 12 bases in between. DNA for the CDR3: TGTGCCAGTAGTCCCAAGGGGGTATCCTACGAGCAGTACTTC. Translated, it gives CASSPKGVSYEQYF.

The rearrangement links TRBV6-1 to TRBJ1-4; D gene unclear. Trimming pared 6 bases from V and 7 bases from J, leaving 18 bases between. This CDR3 is built from 15 residues. Germline CDR1 reads MNHNS; CDR2 reads SASEGT. The CDR3, as DNA: TGTGCCAGCAGCGTCGCGGCAGGAGGAACTGAAAAACTGTTTTTT. This encodes CASSVAAGGTEKLFF.

This clone has only one observation. The chain is built from TRBV12-5 and TRBJ2-5, with D tentatively TRBD1 (5 bases). The CDR3 spans 12 residues. Trimming removed 6 bases at V and 5 bases at J, with 10 bases between. The germline V gene has CDR1 LGHNT and CDR2 FRNRAP. For the CDR3, the DNA is TGTGCTAGTGGGCCCAGGGTGGAGACCCAGTACTTC. It translates to CASGPRVETQYF. Supplemented by reference TRBV12-5 and TRBJ2-5, the full variable domain reads DARVTQTPRHKVTEMGQEVTMRCQPILGHNTVFWYRQTMMQGLELLAYFRNRAPLDDSGMPKDRFSAEMPDATLATLKIQPSEPRDSAVYFCASGPRVETQYFGPGTRLLVL.

The chain joins TRBV4-2 to TRBJ2-3, with 12 bases matching TRBD1. The V gene's germline CDR1 is LGHNA and CDR2 YNFKEQ. The CDR3 covers 16 residues. The V gene end was trimmed by 5 bases and the J gene end by 4 bases; junction bases not matched to a gene: 7. The chain's CDR3 is CASSTGQGARADTQYF. As DNA, the CDR3 is TGTGCCAGCAGCACGGGACAGGGGGCGAGGGCAGATACGCAGTATTTT.

The chain joins TRBV28 to TRBJ2-5; D might be TRBD2 (7 bases). Germline V gene sequence: CDR1 MDHEN, CDR2 SYDVKM. This CDR3 spans 16 amino acids. Trimming removed 6 bases at V and 0 bases at J, with 17 bases between. This CDR3 is CASSHRGGTDQETQYF. As DNA, the CDR3 is TGTGCCAGCAGCCATAGGGGGGGGACGGACCAAGAGACCCAGTACTTC.

The chain recombines TRBV4-1 with TRBJ2-5; TRBD2 agrees at 7 bases. The CDR3 is 19 amino acids. The germline V gene encodes CDR1 MGHRA and CDR2 YSYEKL. V trimming: 4 bases; J trimming: 0 bases; junction bases outside the gene matches: 17. CDR3 protein: CASSLQPRGGSLYQETQYF. The CDR3 DNA reads TGCGCCAGCAGCCTACAACCGAGGGGCGGGAGCCTGTACCAAGAGACCCAGTACTTC.

The CDR3: CASSRSGHAREGGPYEQYF. The CDR3 DNA reads TGTGCCAGCAGCAGATCCGGACACGCACGAGAGGGAGGGCCCTACGAGCAGTACTTC. V usage is TRBV28 and J usage is TRBJ2-7, with TRBD2 identical over 7 bases. The length of the CDR3 is 19 residues. Germline trimming cut 6 bases from V and 2 bases from J; bases unmatched to any gene: 22. Germline assignment: CDR1 MDHEN and CDR2 SYDVKM.